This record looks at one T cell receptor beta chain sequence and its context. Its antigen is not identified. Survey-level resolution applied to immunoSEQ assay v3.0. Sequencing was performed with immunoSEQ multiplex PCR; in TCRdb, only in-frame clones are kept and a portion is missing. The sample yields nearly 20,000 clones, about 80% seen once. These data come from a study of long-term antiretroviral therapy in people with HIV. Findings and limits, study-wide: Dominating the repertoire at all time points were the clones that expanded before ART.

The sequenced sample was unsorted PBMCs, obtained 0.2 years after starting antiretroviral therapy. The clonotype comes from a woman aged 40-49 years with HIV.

The CDR3 is CASSLGAGAYNEQFF. The CDR3 DNA follows: TGTGCCAGCAGCTTAGGTGCGGGGGCCTACAATGAGCAGTTCTTC. The chain carries TRBV7-9 and TRBJ2-1; 7 bases are shared with TRBD2. Trimming cost V 1 base and J 2 bases; bases outside gene matches: 2. The germline V gene has CDR1 SEHNR and CDR2 FQNEAQ (reference sequence). The CDR3 runs to 15 residues.